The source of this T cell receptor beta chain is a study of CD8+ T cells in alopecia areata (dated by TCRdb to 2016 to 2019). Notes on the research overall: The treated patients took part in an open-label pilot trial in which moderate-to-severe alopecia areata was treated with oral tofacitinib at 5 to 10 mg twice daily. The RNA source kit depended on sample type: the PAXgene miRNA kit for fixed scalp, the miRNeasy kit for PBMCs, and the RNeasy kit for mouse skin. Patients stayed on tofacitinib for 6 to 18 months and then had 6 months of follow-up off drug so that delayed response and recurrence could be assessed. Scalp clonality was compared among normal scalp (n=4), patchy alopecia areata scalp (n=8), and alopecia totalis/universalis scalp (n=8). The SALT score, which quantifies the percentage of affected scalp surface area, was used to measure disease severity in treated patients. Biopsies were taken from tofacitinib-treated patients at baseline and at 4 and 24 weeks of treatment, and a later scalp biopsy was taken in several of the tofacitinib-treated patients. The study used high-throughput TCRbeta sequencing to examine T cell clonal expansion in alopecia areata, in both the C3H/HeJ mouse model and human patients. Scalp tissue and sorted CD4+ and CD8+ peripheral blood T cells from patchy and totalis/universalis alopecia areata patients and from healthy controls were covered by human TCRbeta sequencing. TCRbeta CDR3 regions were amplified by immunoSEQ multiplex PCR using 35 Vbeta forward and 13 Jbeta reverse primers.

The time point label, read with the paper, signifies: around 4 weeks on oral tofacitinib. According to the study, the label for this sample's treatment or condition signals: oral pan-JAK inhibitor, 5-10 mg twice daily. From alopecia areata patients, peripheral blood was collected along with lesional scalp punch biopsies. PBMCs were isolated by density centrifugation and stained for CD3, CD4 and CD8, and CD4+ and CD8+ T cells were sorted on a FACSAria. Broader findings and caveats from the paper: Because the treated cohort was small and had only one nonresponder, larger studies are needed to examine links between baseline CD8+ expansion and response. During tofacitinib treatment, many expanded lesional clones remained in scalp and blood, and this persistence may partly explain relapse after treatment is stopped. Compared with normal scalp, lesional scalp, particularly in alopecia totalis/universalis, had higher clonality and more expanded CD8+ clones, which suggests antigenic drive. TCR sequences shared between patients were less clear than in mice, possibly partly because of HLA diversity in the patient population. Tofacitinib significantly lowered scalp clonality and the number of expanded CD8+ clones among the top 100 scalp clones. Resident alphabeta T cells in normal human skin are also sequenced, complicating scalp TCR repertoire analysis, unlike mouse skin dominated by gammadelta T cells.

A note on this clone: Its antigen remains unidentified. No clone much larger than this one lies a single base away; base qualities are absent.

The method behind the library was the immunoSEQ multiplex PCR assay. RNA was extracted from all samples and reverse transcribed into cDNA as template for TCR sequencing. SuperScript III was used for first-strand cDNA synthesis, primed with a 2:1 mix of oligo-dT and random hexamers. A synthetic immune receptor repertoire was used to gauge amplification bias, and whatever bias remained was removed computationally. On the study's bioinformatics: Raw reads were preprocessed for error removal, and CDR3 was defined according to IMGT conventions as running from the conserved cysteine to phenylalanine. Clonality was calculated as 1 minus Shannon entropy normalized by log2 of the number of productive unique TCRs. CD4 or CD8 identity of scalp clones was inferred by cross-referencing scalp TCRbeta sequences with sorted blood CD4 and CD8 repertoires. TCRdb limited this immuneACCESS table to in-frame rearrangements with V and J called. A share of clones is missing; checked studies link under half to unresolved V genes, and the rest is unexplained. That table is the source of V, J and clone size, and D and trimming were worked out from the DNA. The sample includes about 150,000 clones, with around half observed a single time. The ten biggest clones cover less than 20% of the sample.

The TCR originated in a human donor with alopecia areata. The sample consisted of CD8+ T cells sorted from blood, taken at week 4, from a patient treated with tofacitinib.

The DNA is as follows: TGTGCCAGCAGTTTAGCGGGGGGCTCCTACGAGCAGTACTTC. It codes for CASSLAGGSYEQYF. The rearrangement combines TRBV28 with TRBJ2-7, with 8 middle bases fitting TRBD2. CDR1 and CDR2 are read off the germline V gene as MDHEN and SYDVKM. Trimming takes 2 bases off V and 0 bases off J; junction bases not matched to a gene: 0. Including the terminal cysteine and phenylalanine, the CDR3 comprises 14 residues. Just CDR3 DNA is preserved here, 42 bases in frame from base 1.